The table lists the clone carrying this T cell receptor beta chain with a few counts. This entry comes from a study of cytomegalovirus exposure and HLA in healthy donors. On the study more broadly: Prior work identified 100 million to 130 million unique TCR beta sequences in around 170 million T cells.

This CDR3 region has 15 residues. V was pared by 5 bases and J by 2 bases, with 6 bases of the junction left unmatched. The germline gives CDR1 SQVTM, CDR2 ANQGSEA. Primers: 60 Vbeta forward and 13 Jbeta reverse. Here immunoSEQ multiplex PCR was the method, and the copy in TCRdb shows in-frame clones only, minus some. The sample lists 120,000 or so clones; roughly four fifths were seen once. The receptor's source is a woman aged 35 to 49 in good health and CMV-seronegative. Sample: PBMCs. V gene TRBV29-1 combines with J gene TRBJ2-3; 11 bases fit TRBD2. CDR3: CSVPTSGSPTDTQYF. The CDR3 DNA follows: TGCAGCGTTCCCACTAGCGGGAGTCCCACAGATACGCAGTATTTT.